This T cell receptor (beta chain) was sequenced during a study of T cell repertoires in cytomegalovirus infection. About the study: Evidence of both CMV infection and a matching HLA type came from public TCR beta signatures.

Via MiXCR, TCRdb re-called the reads, giving one row per CDR3 protein. The repertoire holds approximately 750,000 distinct CDR3 sequences, with approximately 40% as singletons. Unmatched junction bases numbered 6, after V lost 4 bases and J lost 6 bases. CDR1 and CDR2 (germline): MDHEN, SYDVKM. CDR3 size: 15 residues. Sequencing was performed on PBMCs. The chain uses TRBV28 and TRBJ1-4; 9 bases agree with TRBD1. This sequence was found in a human donor in good health (CMV status not recorded). Some clones in this sample may be carry-over from other donors' samples. The CDR3 here is CASSSAGTGYEKLFF. Here the CDR3 DNA reads TGTGCCAGCAGTTCCGCCGGGACAGGGTATGAAAAACTGTTTTTT.